The entry below gives a single T cell receptor (beta chain) sequence along with its context. Its matching antigen is unknown. CD8 T cells were positively selected from what remained after CD4 positive selection. Two oligonucleotides, mixed equimolar, formed the beta constant-region primer covering TRBC1 and TRBC2. Nested alpha and beta constant-region primers with the SP2 primer drove four PCR rounds on ligated cDNA. In TCRdb, the UMI-ligation and nested PCR reads were re-called with MiXCR into one record per CDR3 protein. Of over 110,000 distinct CDR3 sequences listed, under 25% are singletons. The record originates from a study of naive and memory T cell subsets. General study points: Especially in CD8 cells, naive repertoires contained a few larger clonotypes, possibly CD45RA-re-expressing memory cells.

Sequenced material: naive CD8+ T cells from blood. The sequence was collected from a human donor in good health.

The CDR3 DNA follows: TGTGCCATCAGTGACTTAGCGGGAGGCCTCGGGGAGCAGTACTTC. Its protein product is CAISDLAGGLGEQYF. The chain couples TRBV10-3 to TRBJ2-7, with 10 positions matching TRBD2. Germline-derived CDR1 and CDR2 are ENHRY and SYGVKD. The CDR3 contains 15 residues. V lost 3 bases and J lost 7; bases outside the gene matches: 9.